This entry describes one TCR beta chain. Its recognized antigen is unknown. The record has no base qualities; no much larger clone is one base away. This sample is part of a study of a mutant IDH1 vaccine in newly diagnosed glioma (dated by TCRdb to 2020 to 2022). Some background on the complete study: Vaccination started 4-6 weeks after radiotherapy alone, or was given together with temozolomide cycles in the groups whose treatment included chemotherapy. Of the approximately 35 treated patients, around 62% were male and approximately 38% were female, and the mean age was approximately 40 years. Prior to enrollment, patients had been given standard therapy consisting of radiotherapy alone, temozolomide alone, or radiochemotherapy with temozolomide, with the combination given to most patients. The week-35 safety follow-up took place at visit V12, and the week-47 end of study took place at visit V13. Six visits were used for peripheral blood collection: V03 (baseline), V05, V07, V10, V12 and V13. For exploratory analyses, longitudinal TCRB deep sequencing was carried out in some 25 treated patients wherever samples were available.

The time point label on this specimen signifies: week 35, safety follow-up. Each vaccine dose was 300 ug of a 20-mer mutant IDH1 peptide in Montanide, given subcutaneously with topical imiquimod. Across visits V03 through V10, patients got a total of eight vaccinations, given in weeks 1, 3, 5, 7, 11, 15, 19 and 23. The donors had newly diagnosed IDH1-mutant astrocytomas of WHO grade 3 or 4 that showed loss of nuclear ATRX. The samples were drawn from NOA16, a multicentre, single-arm, open-label phase I trial in Germany that tested a mutant IDH1 peptide vaccine in humans for the first time. Genomic DNA for TCRB sequencing was extracted from EDTA blood using the DNeasy Blood and Tissue Kit. Points the paper makes about the study in general: Vaccine-induced immune responses across multiple MHC alleles were detected in 80% to 95% of patients. Changes in the top peripheral T cell clonotypes picked up by TCRB sequencing did not appear to be linked to pseudoprogression. PBMC samples for TCRB deep sequencing were selected based on availability. The authors noted that analyses of patient blood samples could not be reproduced because of sample limitations.

Ends trimmed: V by 1 base, J by 3 bases; bases unmatched to a gene: 12. From cysteine to phenylalanine, the CDR3 is 17 amino acids long. The kept DNA is CDR3 alone, 51 bases in frame from the first base. As encoded in the germline V gene, CDR1 is MNHNS while CDR2 is SASEGT. Libraries came from the immunoSEQ multiplex PCR assay. Rearranged TCR beta chain sequences were amplified with the hsTCRB Kit following the manufacturer's protocol. TCRB libraries were sequenced on an Illumina MiSeq. Per the source publication's procedure: Demultiplexing, trimming and gene mapping were performed with the kit vendor's proprietary platform. TCRdb re-hosts the immuneACCESS table, in-frame sequences only. Its copies lack some clones; in the studies checked, an unresolved V gene accounts for under half of them, and the cause for the rest is not known. The V and J calls and clone size were taken over from that table, and D and trimming were inferred from the DNA. This sample lists some 70,000 clones; roughly 80% were detected once. The top ten hold 10% to 15% of the sample.

The V and J segments used are TRBV6-1 and TRBJ2-7, and 7 junction bases match TRBD1. This TCR was sampled from a man younger than 35 with glioma. The sequencing here drew on PBMCs, taken from a glioma patient whose treatment included an IDH1 peptide vaccine. The nucleotide sequence reads as follows: TGTGCCAGCAGTGAAGTGTCAGGGGGAAGCGGTGTCTACGAGCAGTACTTC. This sequence encodes CASSEVSGGSGVYEQYF.